The following is a T cell receptor (beta chain) sequence with its context. The data derive from a study of T cells after yellow fever vaccination. About the study: SMART-Seq v4 Ultra Low Input handled preparation of low-cell-number fractions.

This CDR3 region has 14 residues. V was shortened by 1 base and J by 3 bases, with 9 bases between the two germline ends. Germline V gives CDR1 KGHSH, CDR2 LQKENI. TCRdb reprocessed the 5' RACE reads via MiXCR and lists one record per CDR3 protein. This sample has about 320,000 distinct CDR3 sequences, with 3.5% to 4.5% found just once. The source of this sequence is a man younger than 35 who received the YFV17D yellow fever vaccine. Material: PBMCs, obtained 15 days after the yellow fever booster vaccination. The chain couples TRBV18 to TRBJ2-5; possibly TRBD1 for D (6 bases). In DNA form, the CDR3 reads TGTGCCAGCTCACCACGGACAGTCGAAGAGACCCAGTACTTC. Translating it yields CASSPRTVEETQYF. The whole variable domain, filled in from reference TRBV18 and TRBJ2-5, reads NAGVMQNPRHLVRRRGQEARLRCSPMKGHSHVYWYRQLPEEGLKFMVYLQKENIIDESGMPKERFSAEFPKEGPSILRIQQVVRGDSAAYFCASSPRTVEETQYFGPGTRLLVL.